The 18 T cell receptor beta chains given below trace back to one sample, sequenced in a study of T cell changes during pregnancy in multiple sclerosis (dated by TCRdb to the late 2010s). The library was generated by the immunoSEQ multiplex PCR assay. TCRdb's version of the immuneACCESS table is confined to in-frame rearrangements and falls short of the full clone set. An unresolved V gene accounts for under half of the shortfall where checked; the remainder is of unknown origin. The sample contains 100,000 or so clones, about 90% of them found a single time. Around 1.8% of the sample lies in the top ten. The specimen comprised peripheral blood, sampled after pregnancy. These receptors all stem from a female donor with multiple sclerosis, enrolled in a pregnancy study.

This chain connects TRBV11-3 to TRBJ2-1; the match to TRBD1 covers 8 bases. Germline V lookup: CDR1 SGHNT, CDR2 YENEEA. There are 14 residues in the CDR3. V lost 5 bases to trimming and J lost 8 bases; unmatched junction nucleotides: 8. Here the CDR3 DNA reads TGTGCCAGCAGCCTTAACCAGGGGGCATATGAGCAGTTCTTC. It encodes CASSLNQGAYEQFF.

The genes are TRBV9 and TRBJ2-4; 8 bases line up with TRBD2. Germline V gives CDR1 SGDLS, CDR2 YYNGEE. CDR3 length: 13 residues. V was pared by 3 bases and J by 13 bases, with 9 bases of the junction left unmatched. The CDR3 nucleotides read TGTGCCAGCAGCGCTTCACCCGGGAGGGGGCAGTACTTC. Its protein product is CASSASPGRGQYF. The whole variable domain, remainder taken from reference TRBV9 and TRBJ2-4, is DSGVTQTPKHLITATGQRVTLRCSPRSGDLSVYWYQQSLDQGLQFLIQYYNGEERAKGNILERFSAQQFPDLHSELNLSSLELGDSALYFCASSASPGRGQYFGAGTRLSVL.

V is TRBV4-3 and J is TRBJ2-1; 14 bases are shared with TRBD2. Germline CDR1 reads LGHNA; CDR2 reads YSLEER. This CDR3 spans 20 amino acids. After removal of 4 bases from V and 3 bases from J, the junction contained 14 bases not matched to a gene. The chain's CDR3 is CASSLEMTSGGANIYNEQFF. The CDR3 coding sequence is TGCGCCAGCAGCCTAGAGATGACTAGCGGGGGGGCCAATATCTACAATGAGCAGTTCTTC.

The V and J genes are TRBV4-2 and TRBJ2-2; 8 nucleotides match TRBD2. The germline CDR1 and CDR2 sequences are LGHNA and YNFKEQ. This CDR3 is built from 17 residues. After removal of 1 base from V and 2 bases from J, the junction contained 6 bases not matched to a gene. The CDR3 DNA is TGTGCCAGCAGCCAAGCCGTACTAGCGGTAAACACCGGGGAGCTGTTTTTT. Its protein is CASSQAVLAVNTGELFF.

Written as DNA, the CDR3 is TGCGCCAGCAGCCAAGGGCGGGGTTGGGAGAACACCGGGGAGCTGTTTTTT. It translates to CASSQGRGWENTGELFF. This chain connects TRBV4-1 to TRBJ2-2; weak D call: TRBD2 (6 bases). This CDR3 comprises 17 residues. Trimming removed 1 base at V and 1 base at J, with 13 bases between. The germline V gene has CDR1 MGHRA and CDR2 YSYEKL.

The genes are TRBV7-4 and TRBJ2-7; 7 bases align to TRBD1. V gave up 2 bases and J gave up 1 base; unmatched junction bases: 5. This CDR3 region has 15 residues. Germline V gene data show CDR1 as SGHVT and CDR2 as SQSDAQ. As DNA, the CDR3 is TGTGCCAGCAGCTTATTCTGGGACAGTTCCTACGAGCAGTACTTC. This sequence encodes CASSLFWDSSYEQYF.

The genes are TRBV5-1 and TRBJ2-5; TRBD1 aligns across 8 bases. Per germline, CDR1 SGHRS and CDR2 YFSETQ. CDR3 length equals 15 residues. The junction had 10 bases not matched to a gene; V was cut back by 4 bases and J by 5 bases. The DNA for the CDR3 is TGCGCCAGCAGCCCCCGGACAGGGTCGTGGGAGACCCAGTACTTC. This codes for CASSPRTGSWETQYF.

The CDR3 here is CASSLIGTGDEQYF. CDR3 bases: TGTGCCAGCAGTTTAATTGGGACAGGCGACGAGCAGTACTTC. The chain recombines TRBV27 with TRBJ2-7; 8 bases match TRBD1. The CDR3 sequence is 14 residues long. CDR1 and CDR2 from the germline V gene are MNHEY and SMNVEV (reference sequence). V trimming: 2 bases; J trimming: 5 bases; junction bases outside the gene matches: 5.

The gene calls are TRBV4-3 and TRBJ2-5, with 8 nucleotides matching TRBD2. With 2 bases clipped from V and 7 bases from J, the junction kept 9 bases outside the gene matches. The CDR3 runs to 15 residues. The germline V gene encodes CDR1 LGHNA and CDR2 YSLEER. The chain's CDR3 is CASSQSRTSLGTQYF. CDR3 coding DNA: TGCGCCAGCAGCCAAAGTCGGACTAGCCTGGGGACCCAGTACTTC.

The V call is TRBV19, the J call TRBJ1-2; D is undetermined. V dropped 5 bases and J dropped 2 bases, with 12 bases sitting between them. Germline CDR1 LNHDA, CDR2 SQIVND (reference sequence). CDR3 size: 14 residues. The CDR3 loop is CASSQDFYNYGYTF. Here the CDR3 DNA reads TGTGCCAGTAGTCAGGACTTCTACAACTATGGCTACACCTTC.

The chain is built from TRBV6-6 and TRBJ2-7, with D uncertain. This CDR3 is built from 13 residues. V lost 6 bases, J lost 2 bases, and 11 bases lay in between. Germline assignment: CDR1 MNHNY and CDR2 SVGAGI (reference sequence). DNA for the CDR3: TGTGCCAGCAGAACACAGATCCCCTACGAGCAGTACTTC. It encodes CASRTQIPYEQYF.

This chain links TRBV30 with TRBJ2-5, with D unclear. This CDR3 contains 13 residues. Trimming removed 3 bases from V and 6 bases from J, with 14 bases in between. CDR1 is GTSNPN, CDR2 SVGIG, per germline (reference sequence). CDR3: CAWSPDLRQTQYF. The CDR3 DNA is TGTGCCTGGAGCCCAGACCTGAGGCAGACCCAGTACTTC.

The J gene is TRBJ2-1, the V gene TRBV6-4; 9 bases line up with TRBD2. Germline lookup yields CDR1 MRHNA and CDR2 SNTAGT. The V and J ends lost 8 bases and 2 bases, in that order; junction bases with no gene match: 7. The CDR3 covers 15 residues. The CDR3 here is CASGEVAGAYNEQFF. CDR3 nucleotide sequence: TGTGCCAGCGGGGAGGTAGCGGGGGCCTACAATGAGCAGTTCTTC.

The V and J genes are TRBV5-4 and TRBJ1-2; the D is unclear. CDR3 length equals 15 residues. V lost 0 bases and J 8 bases, leaving 17 bases between the germline ends. Germline lookup yields CDR1 SGHNT and CDR2 YYREEE (reference sequence). The CDR3, as DNA: TGTGCCAGCAGCTTGGCCGCCAACTCTAATCGAGGCTACACCTTC. Protein sequence: CASSLAANSNRGYTF.

This clone was recorded a few times. The genes are TRBV4-2 and TRBJ2-3; D is unclear. Trimming shortened V by 0 bases and J by 2 bases, and 9 bases separated the two germline ends. Germline V gene lookup returns CDR1 LGHNA and CDR2 YNFKEQ. The CDR3 loop spans 15 amino acids. CDR3: CASSQDLRNTDTQYF. CDR3 coding DNA: TGTGCCAGCAGCCAAGATTTGCGGAACACAGATACGCAGTATTTT.

The chain has TRBV5-5 and TRBJ1-2, with D tentatively TRBD1 (5 bases). V lost 0 bases and J lost 0, with 9 bases in between. The CDR3 has 15 amino acids. The germline gives CDR1 SGHKS, CDR2 YYEKEE (reference sequence). The DNA for the CDR3 is TGTGCCAGCAGCTTGGCGGGGGGAGCTAACTATGGCTACACCTTC. Amino acid sequence: CASSLAGGANYGYTF.

The CDR3 DNA follows: TGTGCCAGCAGCTCCGGTGCAGGTTTCTACGAGCAGTACTTC. Translated, it gives CASSSGAGFYEQYF. The V call is TRBV11-2, the J call TRBJ2-7; D uncertain. Trimming cost V 4 bases and J 3 bases, with 13 bases left between them. Germline CDR1 and CDR2: SGHAT and FQNNGV. CDR3 length: 14 amino acids.

The chain couples TRBV5-6 to TRBJ1-6; D may be TRBD1 (6 bases). The CDR3 contains 16 residues. Germline CDR1 and CDR2: SGHDT and YYEEEE. The V end lost 4 bases, the J end lost 1 base, and 12 bases lay between the germline ends. As DNA, the CDR3 is TGTGCCAGCAGCCGGAACAGGGTTTCCTATAATTCACCCCTCCACTTT. Protein: CASSRNRVSYNSPLHF.